These T cell receptor beta chains were read from a single sample in a study of blood T cell repertoires in COVID-19. Sequenced by immunoSEQ multiplex PCR; TCRdb stores in-frame clones only, minus some. The sample lists about 400,000 clones, nearly 90% occurring once. Sequenced sample: PBMCs or T cells enriched from blood (not recorded which). Receptor source: a woman aged 18-29 years with acute COVID-19. CDR3s include the opening cysteine and the closing phenylalanine or tryptophan. Each record gives: J gene, D gene, V gene, clone size, CDR3 protein, CDR3 DNA. The D gene is left open where the match is weak. A clone size is listed for some rows: how often the clone was seen (once, few, many), or a class if it is expanded.

>TRBJ1-5|TRBD1|TRBV4-3|NA
CASSQGYRGMSQPQHF
TGCGCCAGCAGCCAAGGTTACAGGGGAATGAGTCAGCCCCAGCATTTT
>TRBJ2-3|NA|TRBV7-3|NA
CASSLGSARVTDTQYF
TGTGCCAGCAGCTTAGGTTCGGCTAGAGTTACAGATACGCAGTATTTT
>TRBJ1-5|NA|TRBV21-1|once
CARREKGDQPQHF
TGTGCCAGAAGGGAAAAAGGGGATCAGCCCCAGCATTTT
>TRBJ2-7|TRBD2|TRBV27|NA
CASSLSSGRSEQYF
TGTGCCAGCAGTTTGTCTAGCGGGAGATCCGAGCAGTACTTC
>TRBJ2-1|TRBD2|TRBV2|NA
CASRGTSGRNEQFF
TGTGCCAGCAGGGGGACTAGCGGGAGGAATGAGCAGTTCTTC
>TRBJ2-3|NA|TRBV5-1|NA
CASSSNYLTQYF
TGCGCCAGCAGCTCCAACTACTTAACGCAGTATTTT
>TRBJ2-5|NA|TRBV12-3/TRBV12-4|NA
CASSLMLGRKYF
TGTGCCAGCAGTTTAATGTTGGGGCGTAAGTACTTC
>TRBJ2-5|NA|TRBV5-1|NA
CASQGEETQYF
TGCGCCAGTCAGGGTGAAGAGACCCAGTACTTC
>TRBJ2-1|NA|TRBV6-2/TRBV6-3|once
CASSPGLISEQFF
TGTGCCAGCAGCCCCGGGTTGATCAGTGAGCAGTTCTTC
>TRBJ2-3|TRBD2|TRBV19|NA
CASSIVRGVDGTDTQYF
TGTGCCAGTAGTATAGTTCGGGGGGTCGATGGCACAGATACGCAGTATTTT
>TRBJ1-1|NA|TRBV13|once
CASWLGQGGTEAFF
TGTGCCAGCTGGCTTGGGCAGGGAGGGACTGAAGCTTTCTTT
>TRBJ2-5|NA|TRBV20-1|once
CSASGRGPPGETQYF
TGCAGTGCTAGTGGGCGGGGGCCACCTGGGGAGACCCAGTACTTC
>TRBJ1-4|TRBD1|TRBV15|NA
CATSRAGTEQEATNEKLFF
TGTGCCACCAGCAGAGCAGGGACAGAGCAAGAAGCAACTAATGAAAAACTGTTTTTT
>TRBJ2-1|TRBD2|TRBV19|NA
CASTPGTSAYNEQFF
TGTGCCAGTACTCCCGGGACTAGCGCCTACAATGAGCAGTTCTTC
>TRBJ1-3|NA|TRBV27|NA
CASRDRLSGNTIYF
TGTGCCAGCAGGGACAGACTCTCTGGAAACACCATATATTTT
>TRBJ2-1|TRBD2|TRBV10-2|NA
CASSELGTSQNEQFF
TGCGCCAGCAGTGAGTTAGGGACTAGTCAGAATGAGCAGTTCTTC
>TRBJ1-5|NA|TRBV15|NA
CATSRAPGNSNQPQHF
TGTGCCACCAGCAGAGCTCCAGGGAACTCGAATCAGCCCCAGCATTTT
>TRBJ1-2|NA|TRBV28|NA
CASTLPGYYGYTF
TGTGCCAGCACCTTGCCGGGTTACTATGGCTACACCTTC
>TRBJ2-1|NA|TRBV9|NA
CASSPTRPGVGQFF
TGTGCCAGCTCTCCCACCCGACCGGGAGTGGGGCAGTTCTTC
>TRBJ1-1|NA|TRBV18|NA
CASSPTTDTEAFF
TGTGCCAGCTCACCTACGACAGACACTGAAGCTTTCTTT
>TRBJ2-1|TRBD2|TRBV27|once
CASTTWAEAGGPHEQFF
TGTGCCAGCACCACTTGGGCAGAGGCGGGGGGGCCCCATGAGCAGTTCTTC
>TRBJ1-2|NA|TRBV2|NA
CASSALRDSLQDGYTF
TGTGCCAGCAGTGCGTTACGGGATTCTTTGCAGGATGGCTACACCTTC
>TRBJ1-2|NA|TRBV10-3|NA
CAISDLPDSNYGYTF
TGTGCCATCAGTGACCTGCCGGACAGTAACTATGGCTACACCTTC
>TRBJ1-1|NA|TRBV20-1|NA
CSAGKRAEAFF
TGCAGTGCAGGAAAGCGGGCTGAAGCTTTCTTT
>TRBJ2-1|NA|TRBV7-2|NA
CASSLAMSNYNEQFF
TGTGCCAGCAGCTTGGCCATGTCCAACTACAATGAGCAGTTCTTC
>TRBJ2-7|TRBD2|TRBV7-2|NA
CASSLAAGPDSYEQYF
TGTGCCAGCAGCTTAGCAGCGGGACCAGATTCCTACGAGCAGTACTTC
>TRBJ1-4|NA|TRBV5-6|once
CASSFQQGGEKLFF
TGTGCCAGCAGCTTCCAACAGGGAGGGGAAAAACTGTTTTTT
>TRBJ1-3|NA|TRBV7-2|NA
CASGEGPGNTIYF
TGTGCCAGCGGGGAGGGGCCTGGAAACACCATATATTTT
>TRBJ1-6|NA|TRBV3-1/TRBV3-2|NA
CASRNRVGSPLHF
TGTGCCAGCAGAAACAGGGTCGGTTCACCCCTCCACTTT
>TRBJ2-7|TRBD1|TRBV4-3|NA
CASSGRTGSYEQYF
TGCGCCAGCAGCGGGCGGACAGGGTCCTACGAGCAGTACTTC
>TRBJ1-5|TRBD1|TRBV18|NA
CASSPGQGAGNQPQHF
TGTGCCAGCTCACCTGGACAGGGGGCTGGCAATCAGCCCCAGCATTTT
>TRBJ2-2|NA|TRBV5-1|NA
CASSFSLTGELFF
TGCGCCAGCAGCTTTAGTCTCACCGGGGAGCTGTTTTTT
>TRBJ2-3|TRBD2|TRBV6-2/TRBV6-3|NA
CASSQPGTSGSIRTDTQYF
TGTGCCAGCAGCCAGCCCGGGACTAGCGGGAGTATTAGAACAGATACGCAGTATTTT
>TRBJ1-5|NA|TRBV5-6|NA
CASSLTGGNQPQHF
TGTGCCAGCAGCTTGACGGGTGGCAATCAGCCCCAGCATTTT
>TRBJ2-1|NA|TRBV5-1|NA
CASSFSLRGDRYNEQFF
TGCGCCAGCAGCTTTAGCTTGCGCGGGGACCGCTACAATGAGCAGTTCTTC
>TRBJ2-7|TRBD2|TRBV3-1/TRBV3-2|NA
CASSPGGLAGDYEQYF
TGTGCCAGCAGCCCCGGAGGACTAGCGGGGGACTACGAGCAGTACTTC
>TRBJ1-6|NA|TRBV21-1|few
CASSNYGQRDNSPLHF
TGTGCCAGCAGCAACTACGGACAGAGGGATAATTCACCCCTCCACTTT
>TRBJ2-1|NA|TRBV11-2|NA
CASSLRDYTNNEQFF
TGTGCCAGCAGCCTCCGCGACTACACGAACAATGAGCAGTTCTTC
>TRBJ1-5|NA|TRBV3-1/TRBV3-2|NA
CASSPGTLRLNQPQHF
TGTGCCAGCAGCCCCGGGACACTCAGGCTCAATCAGCCCCAGCATTTT
>TRBJ2-7|NA|TRBV7-2|NA
CASSLVLVLPKSYEQYF
TGTGCCAGCAGCTTGGTATTAGTACTACCGAAATCCTACGAGCAGTACTTC